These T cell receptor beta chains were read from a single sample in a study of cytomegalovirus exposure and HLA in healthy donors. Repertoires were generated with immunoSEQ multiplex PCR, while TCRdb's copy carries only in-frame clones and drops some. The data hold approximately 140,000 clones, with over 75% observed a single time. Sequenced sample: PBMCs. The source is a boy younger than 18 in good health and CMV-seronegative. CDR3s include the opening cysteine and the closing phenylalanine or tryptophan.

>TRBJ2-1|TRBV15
CATSRDGGGNNEQFF
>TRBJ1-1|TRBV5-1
CASSLDAPYENTEAFF
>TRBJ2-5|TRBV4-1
CASSQDLGLRREGETQYF
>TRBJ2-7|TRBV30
CAWVSGATYEQYF
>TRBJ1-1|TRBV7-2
CASSWIGGSTEAFF
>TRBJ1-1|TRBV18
CASSPLENTEAFF
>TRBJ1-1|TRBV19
CASSITGVQNTEAFF
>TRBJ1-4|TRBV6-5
CASSYSSGIDEKLFF
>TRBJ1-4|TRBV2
CASRRTGETNEKLFF
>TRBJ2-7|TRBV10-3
CAISDPGTSGTEQYF
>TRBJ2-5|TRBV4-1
CASSQAQPGLADEETQYF
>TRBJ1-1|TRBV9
CASTTGGGGANTEAFF
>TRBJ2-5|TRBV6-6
CASSYSRGLQETQYF
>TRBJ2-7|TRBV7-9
CASSLLPRESYEQYF
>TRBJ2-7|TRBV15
CATSDRQGREQYF
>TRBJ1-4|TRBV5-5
CASSLSVTDGNEKLFF
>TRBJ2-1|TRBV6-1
CASSQTGDPYNEQFF
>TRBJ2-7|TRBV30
CAWSVPEGLSYEQYF
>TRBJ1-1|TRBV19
CASSNVWRPDTEAFF
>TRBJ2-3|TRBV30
CAWLDREEADTQYF
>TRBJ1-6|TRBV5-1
CASSQGSTSNSPLHF
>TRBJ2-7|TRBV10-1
CASSAPVGSGNPDPAYEQYF
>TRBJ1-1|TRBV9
CASSVHRTNTEAFF
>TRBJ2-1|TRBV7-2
CASSRRRSGGEQFF
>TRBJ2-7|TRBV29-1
CSVLSGGYEQYF
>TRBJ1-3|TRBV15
CATSGWGQGTIYF
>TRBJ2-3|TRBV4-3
CASSHSRRGTDTQYF
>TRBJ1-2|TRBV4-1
CASSQDLSGQNYGYTF
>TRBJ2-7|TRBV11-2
CASSTLRDLPEQYF
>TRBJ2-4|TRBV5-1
CASSLTEKKNLAKNIQYF
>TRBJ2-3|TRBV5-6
CASTNALRGITDTQYF
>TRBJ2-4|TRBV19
CASSEGTGGKLAKNIQYF
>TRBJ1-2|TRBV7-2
CASSLDRANYGYTF
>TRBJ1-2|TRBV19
CASSPPQGATTYGYTF
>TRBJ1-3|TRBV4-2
CASSDISGNTIYF